The 26 T cell receptor beta chains below all came from one sample that was sequenced in a study of blood T cell repertoires in COVID-19 (dated by TCRdb to 2020 to 2021). Receptors were amplified or captured by the immunoSEQ multiplex PCR assay. Imported from immuneACCESS, the table was reduced by TCRdb to in-frame sequences with V and J called. These copies leave out some clones; in studies compared against another copy, an unresolved V gene accounts for under half, and the cause of the remainder is not known. The sample table records over 150,000 clones; roughly 87% of these occur just once. Of the sample, around 7% falls within the top ten clones. The sequenced material came from PBMCs or T cells enriched from blood (not recorded which). The origin of the receptors is a woman aged 50 to 60 who had recovered from COVID-19.

The J gene is TRBJ1-1, the V gene TRBV6-6; 10 nucleotides agree with TRBD1. Germline values: CDR1 MNHNY, CDR2 SVGAGI (reference sequence). The CDR3 is 16 residues long. J gave up 3 bases and V 6 bases, and 10 bases lay outside the gene matches. The CDR3 is CASRADRGGLYTEAFF. Written as DNA, the CDR3 is TGTGCCAGCAGGGCGGACAGGGGGGGGTTGTACACTGAAGCTTTCTTT.

The chain employs TRBV19 and TRBJ1-2; D is perhaps TRBD1 (5 bases). The germline gives CDR1 LNHDA, CDR2 SQIVND (reference sequence). The CDR3 is made up of 17 amino acids. With 7 bases removed from V and 0 bases from J, the gap between germline ends came to 21 bases. CDR3 region: CASTPRPREGTNYGYTF. DNA for the CDR3: TGTGCCAGTACCCCGAGGCCCAGGGAAGGGACTAACTATGGCTACACCTTC.

The CDR3 reads CTSSQERGLYPGTGATEGGYTF. The CDR3 DNA reads TGCACCAGCAGCCAAGAGCGAGGCTTATACCCCGGGACAGGGGCAACCGAGGGAGGCTACACCTTC. V is TRBV1 and J is TRBJ1-2; the table's D call, TRBD1, has no DNA check behind it. TRBV1 is a known pseudogene. CDR3 length: 22 residues.

V and J are TRBV6-1 and TRBJ2-1, with TRBD2 matching 10 bases. The V gene end was trimmed by 1 base and the J gene end by 3 bases; junction bases not matched to a gene: 6. CDR1 is MNHNS, CDR2 SASEGT, per germline. The CDR3 consists of 17 residues. The CDR3 region has the DNA TGTGCCAGCAGTGAAGATGGACTAGCGGATTACTACAATGAGCAGTTCTTC. Protein: CASSEDGLADYYNEQFF.

The V and J genes are TRBV10-3 and TRBJ1-1, with a weak D call TRBD1 (5 bases). The germline V gene has CDR1 ENHRY and CDR2 SYGVKD. V was shortened by 3 bases and J by 10 bases, with 9 bases between the two germline ends. This CDR3 is 11 amino acids long. Here the CDR3 reads CAISDGGGAFF. The CDR3 region has the DNA TGTGCCATCAGTGACGGGGGGGGAGCTTTCTTT.

The chain is built from TRBV6-6 and TRBJ2-3; 7 positions match TRBD2. J was trimmed by 5 bases and V by 8 bases; bases with no gene match: 7. This CDR3 is built from 13 residues. CDR1 is MNHNY, CDR2 SVGAGI, per germline (reference sequence). CDR3 nucleotides: TGTGCCAGCGCCCCCGCGGGGGTAGATACGCAGTATTTT. This gives the protein CASAPAGVDTQYF.

This chain connects TRBV13 to TRBJ1-4, with a possible D match to TRBD1 (5 bases). The V gene lost 0 bases and the J gene lost 8 bases, with 13 bases spanning the gap. CDR1 is PRHDT, CDR2 FYEKMQ, per germline (reference sequence). The CDR3 loop spans 15 amino acids. The CDR3 protein is CASSLGDSGAEKLFF. CDR3 bases: TGTGCCAGCAGCTTAGGAGACAGCGGGGCGGAAAAACTGTTTTTT.

This chain uses TRBV2 with TRBJ2-7; possible D gene TRBD1, 6 bases. V dropped 7 bases and J dropped 3 bases, with 13 bases sitting between them. The germline V gene has CDR1 SNHLY and CDR2 FYNNEI. This CDR3 comprises 13 residues. The CDR3 region is CASTSGHRYEQYF. The CDR3 DNA follows: TGTGCCAGCACCTCGGGACACCGCTACGAGCAGTACTTC.

This clone was seen a single time. This chain connects TRBV5-1 to TRBJ1-2; D not resolved. CDR3 length: 14 amino acids. V lost 3 bases and J 6 bases, leaving 15 bases between the germline ends. Looked up from germline, CDR1 is SGHRS and CDR2 is YFSETQ. The CDR3 nucleotides read TGCGCCAGCAGCTCCGGGGTTTCTCCAGATGGCTACACCTTC. Its translation is CASSSGVSPDGYTF.

The J gene is TRBJ2-7, the V gene TRBV12-5, with D possibly matching TRBD1 (6 bases). From germline, CDR1 is LGHNT and CDR2 FRNRAP. CDR3 length: 13 residues. V dropped 10 bases and J dropped 7 bases, with 20 bases sitting between them. The CDR3 DNA reads as TGTGCTACTTCAAACTCCGGGACAAGGGAGCAGTACTTC. This translates into CATSNSGTREQYF.

The rearrangement links TRBV18 to TRBJ2-2; 8 bases map to TRBD1. Looked up from germline, CDR1 is KGHSH and CDR2 is LQKENI. The CDR3 is made up of 18 amino acids. Trimming took 0 bases from V and 5 from J; bases not matched to a gene: 11. This CDR3 is CASSPPGRGQLRTGELFF. In DNA form, the CDR3 reads TGTGCCAGCTCACCACCGGGCAGGGGGCAACTCAGGACCGGGGAGCTGTTTTTT.

In this sample, this clone turned up once. The chain has TRBV11-2 and TRBJ2-3; perhaps TRBD1 as D (5 bases). CDR3 length: 14 amino acids. Germline V gives CDR1 SGHAT, CDR2 FQNNGV. Trimming shortened V by 5 bases and J by 1 base, and 10 bases separated the two germline ends. The DNA for the CDR3 is TGTGCCAGCAGCCAGGGTTTGGGCACAGATACGCAGTATTTT. Translation gives CASSQGLGTDTQYF.

This chain connects TRBV7-6 to TRBJ1-4; perhaps TRBD1 as D (5 bases). In germline, CDR1 is SGHVS, CDR2 FNYEAQ. Trimming shortened V by 7 bases and J by 4 bases, and 16 bases separated the two germline ends. The CDR3 runs to 15 residues. The CDR3 DNA follows: TGTGCCAGCACCCTGGTGTGGGGCAATAATGAAAAACTGTTTTTT. It encodes CASTLVWGNNEKLFF.

The chain carries TRBV18 and TRBJ1-5, with 8 nucleotides matching TRBD1. CDR3 length equals 18 residues. Germline loops: CDR1 KGHSH, CDR2 LQKENI. V shed 6 bases, J shed 3 bases, and the junction held 16 bases outside the gene matches. CDR3 DNA: TGTGCCAGCTCCCCATCATCCGGGACAGGTTTAATCAATCAGCCCCAGCATTTT. Its translation: CASSPSSGTGLINQPQHF.

The chain links TRBV5-4 to TRBJ1-1; 8 bases line up with TRBD1. The CDR3 loop spans 14 amino acids. V lost 4 bases to trimming and J lost 6 bases; unmatched junction nucleotides: 8. CDR1 and CDR2 (germline): SGHNT, YYREEE (reference sequence). CDR3 in DNA: TGTGCCAGCAGCCAAGGACAGGGTCTCGCTGAAGCTTTCTTT. Protein sequence: CASSQGQGLAEAFF. Full variable domain (rest looked up from reference TRBV5-4 and TRBJ1-1): ETGVTQSPTHLIKTRGQQVTLRCSSQSGHNTVSWYQQALGQGPQFIFQYYREEENGRGNFPPRFSGLQFPNYSSELNVNALELDDSALYLCASSQGQGLAEAFFGQGTRLTVV.

CDR3 loop: CATSRERHLSQPQHF. The CDR3 bases are TGTGCCACCAGCAGAGAAAGACATCTCTCGCAGCCCCAGCATTTT. The rearrangement joins TRBV15 to TRBJ1-5; D gene ambiguous. The CDR3 has 15 amino acids. The V end was cut by 0 bases, the J end by 7 bases, with 13 bases between. Germline assignment: CDR1 LNHNV and CDR2 YYDKDF (reference sequence).

The chain recombines TRBV5-8 with TRBJ1-5, with 9 bases lining up with TRBD1. The J segment lost 2 bases and the V segment lost 4 bases, leaving 10 bases of the junction unmatched. CDR1 and CDR2 (germline): SGHTS, YDEGEE. The CDR3 extends over 17 amino acids. CDR3 sequence: CASSRRQGGGGNQPQHF. CDR3 in DNA: TGTGCCAGCAGCCGTCGACAGGGGGGGGGTGGCAATCAGCCCCAGCATTTT. Full variable domain (missing parts from reference TRBV5-8 and TRBJ1-5): EAGVTQSPTHLIKTRGQQATLRCSPISGHTSVYWYQQALGLGLQFLLWYDEGEERNRGNFPPRFSGRQFPNYSSELNVNALELEDSALYLCASSRRQGGGGNQPQHFGDGTRLSIL.

The chain recombines TRBV18 with TRBJ1-4; TRBD1 agrees at 9 bases. V lost 0 bases and J lost 13; bases outside the gene matches: 9. Germline CDR1 is KGHSH and CDR2 is LQKENI. This CDR3 is built from 15 residues. CDR3 residues: CASSPPGQGFHLLFF. In DNA form, the CDR3 reads TGTGCCAGCTCACCACCGGGACAGGGTTTTCACCTACTGTTTTTT.

The rearrangement joins TRBV7-9 to TRBJ2-1; D not certain. The CDR3 has 13 amino acids. Germline V gives CDR1 SEHNR, CDR2 FQNEAQ (reference sequence). V dropped 2 bases and J dropped 7 bases, with 9 bases sitting between them. CDR3 coding DNA: TGTGCCAGCAGCTTAATCCCGACTAATGAGCAGTTCTTC. Its translation is CASSLIPTNEQFF.

The chain carries TRBV7-2 and TRBJ2-1; D might be TRBD1 (6 bases). V lost 5 bases and J 5 bases, leaving 16 bases between the germline ends. The CDR3 extends over 15 amino acids. Germline CDR1 reads SGHTA; CDR2 reads FQGNSA. The DNA of the CDR3 is TGTGCCAGCAGCACAGGGACACTAGGTAACAATGAGCAGTTCTTC. Translation: CASSTGTLGNNEQFF.

The genes are TRBV7-8 and TRBJ2-2; TRBD1 aligns across 8 bases. V was pared by 1 base and J by 0 bases, with 4 bases of the junction left unmatched. The CDR3 sequence is 17 residues long. Per the germline V gene, CDR1 is SGHVS and CDR2 is FQNEAQ. The DNA of the CDR3 is TGTGCCAGCAGCTTAGATACGGACAGGGCGAACACCGGGGAGCTGTTTTTT. This sequence encodes CASSLDTDRANTGELFF.

The V gene is TRBV7-6, the J gene TRBJ2-1; TRBD1 agrees at 8 bases. Trimming removed 0 bases from V and 9 bases from J; junction bases left unmatched: 7. This CDR3 contains 15 residues. Germline V gene data show CDR1 as SGHVS and CDR2 as FNYEAQ. CDR3 DNA: TGTGCCAGCAGCTTAGCGGACAGGGACTTCCCTGAGCAGTTCTTC. Translation gives CASSLADRDFPEQFF.

The J gene is TRBJ2-2, the V gene TRBV7-2; 13 bases are shared with TRBD2. Germline V CDR1 and CDR2: SGHTA, FQGNSA. CDR3 length: 18 residues. Trimming removed 5 bases from V and 2 bases from J; junction bases left unmatched: 8. CDR3 nucleotides: TGTGCCAGCAGCCCTCGACTAGCGGGAGGCCTTAACACCGGGGAGCTGTTTTTT. Translated, it gives CASSPRLAGGLNTGELFF.

V gene TRBV27 combines with J gene TRBJ1-2; a weak D match, TRBD1 (6 bases). Germline V gene sequence: CDR1 MNHEY, CDR2 SMNVEV (reference sequence). Between the trimmed V and J ends, which lost 3 bases and 5 bases, there was a span of 7 bases. CDR3 length equals 12 residues. In nucleotides, the CDR3 is TGTGCCAGCAGTTTCAGGGGATATGGCTACACCTTC. Encoded protein: CASSFRGYGYTF.

The gene calls are TRBV5-1 and TRBJ1-4; D is ambiguous. The V end lost 5 bases, the J end lost 5 bases, and 16 bases lay between the germline ends. CDR3 length: 15 amino acids. Germline assignment: CDR1 SGHRS and CDR2 YFSETQ. This CDR3 is CASRSGLPQNEKLFF. In DNA, the CDR3 is TGCGCCAGCAGAAGCGGGCTTCCCCAAAATGAAAAACTGTTTTTT.

The V call is TRBV19, the J call TRBJ2-1, with D perhaps TRBD2 (5 bases). CDR1 is LNHDA and CDR2 is SQIVND in the germline V gene (reference sequence). This CDR3 region has 13 residues. V lost 0 bases, J lost 7 bases, and 7 bases lay in between. The CDR3 region is CASSIDGENEQFF. CDR3 nucleotide sequence: TGTGCCAGTAGTATAGACGGGGAAAATGAGCAGTTCTTC.